The 28 T cell receptor beta chains below were found in one sample sequenced in a study of shared clonotypes between healthy human individuals. Data came from immunoSEQ multiplex PCR; TCRdb stores just in-frame clones and leaves some out. The data show some 2 million clones, roughly 94% seen once. Specimen: naive CD4+ T cells sorted from blood. This sample's subset: CD45RA+ positively selected. These receptors all stem from a man aged 18-30 years in good health.

The chain couples TRBV27 to TRBJ1-5; D is uncertain. Deletions cut 3 bases from V and 0 bases from J, with 9 bases between. The CDR3 sequence is 15 residues long. Germline-derived CDR1 and CDR2 are MNHEY and SMNVEV (reference sequence). CDR3 sequence (DNA): TGTGCCAGCAGTTTTCAGTCATATAGCAATCAGCCCCAGCATTTT. Protein sequence: CASSFQSYSNQPQHF.

The chain is built from TRBV4-1 and TRBJ2-4; D is unclear. V was shortened by 1 base and J by 0 bases, with 16 bases between the two germline ends. The CDR3 is 18 residues long. Germline V gene sequence: CDR1 MGHRA, CDR2 YSYEKL. Here the CDR3 reads CASSQGVVGILAKNIQYF. The CDR3 nucleotides are TGCGCCAGCAGCCAAGGAGTCGTAGGGATTCTAGCCAAAAACATTCAGTACTTC.

The chain couples TRBV28 to TRBJ2-7; D perhaps matches TRBD1 (6 bases). Looked up from germline, CDR1 is MDHEN and CDR2 is SYDVKM. The CDR3 has 16 amino acids. The V end lost 4 bases, the J end lost 2 bases, and 18 bases lay between the germline ends. This CDR3 is CASSYLPGTPTYEQYF. The CDR3 nucleotides are TGTGCCAGCAGTTACCTACCCGGGACACCTACCTACGAGCAGTACTTC.

The chain is built from TRBV7-2 and TRBJ2-5, with 10 bases aligning to TRBD2. V dropped 3 bases and J dropped 5; count of bases not matched to a gene: 9. The V gene's germline CDR1 is SGHTA and CDR2 FQGNSA. The CDR3 is made up of 16 amino acids. The chain's CDR3 is CASSLGLAGERETQYF. For the CDR3, the DNA is TGTGCCAGCAGCTTGGGGCTAGCGGGGGAAAGGGAGACCCAGTACTTC.

The V and J genes are TRBV12-5 and TRBJ2-7, with D possibly being TRBD1 or TRBD2 (6 bases each). Germline CDR1 is LGHNT and CDR2 is FRNRAP. This CDR3 comprises 16 residues. V lost 1 base and J lost 3, with 16 bases in between. CDR3 nucleotide sequence: TGTGCTAGTGGTTTGGCCGGGGGACACAAGAACTACGAGCAGTACTTC. Amino acids: CASGLAGGHKNYEQYF.

This rearrangement joins TRBV10-1 to TRBJ2-5; D not resolved. V was clipped by 7 bases and J by 5 bases, with 26 bases between them. CDR1 is WNHNN and CDR2 is SYGVQD in the germline V gene (reference sequence). This CDR3 is built from 17 residues. In DNA form, the CDR3 reads TGCGCCAGCAATTTACGTCAGCGAATTTGTGCCGGGGAGACCCAGTACTTC. Translated, it gives CASNLRQRICAGETQYF.

V usage is TRBV6-5 and J usage is TRBJ2-2; D is unresolved. Between the trimmed V and J ends, which lost 6 bases and 5 bases, there was a span of 13 bases. The CDR3 is made up of 14 amino acids. Germline values: CDR1 MNHEY, CDR2 SVGAGI. The CDR3 DNA follows: TGTGCCAGCAGCCCCGGTTTGGGTACCGGGGAGCTGTTTTTT. Translated, it gives CASSPGLGTGELFF.

This chain connects TRBV10-1 to TRBJ2-1; D is undetermined. Germline V lookup: CDR1 WNHNN, CDR2 SYGVQD (reference sequence). The CDR3 is 13 residues long. V was trimmed by 0 bases and J by 6 bases, leaving 6 bases between them. The CDR3 DNA follows: TGCGCCAGCAGTGAGTCGGATTCCAATGAGCAGTTCTTC. Translation: CASSESDSNEQFF.

The chain carries TRBV6-1 and TRBJ1-2; D is unclear. Germline CDR1 and CDR2: MNHNS and SASEGT. This CDR3 is built from 13 residues. Trimming pared 3 bases from V and 8 bases from J, leaving 13 bases between. The CDR3 DNA follows: TGTGCCAGCAGTGACTCGATGATAGGGGGCTACACCTTC. Translated: CASSDSMIGGYTF.

V is TRBV11-2 and J is TRBJ2-3, with 7 bases aligning to TRBD2. The junction had 9 bases not matched to a gene; V was cut back by 5 bases and J by 1 base. CDR1 and CDR2 from the germline V gene are SGHAT and FQNNGV. The CDR3 loop spans 16 amino acids. CDR3 in amino acids: CASSPTGGGGTDTQYF. DNA for the CDR3: TGTGCCAGCAGCCCTACGGGTGGGGGGGGCACAGATACGCAGTATTTT.

The CDR3 loop reads CASSLFVRSETQYF. The CDR3 region has the DNA TGTGCCAGCAGTTTATTCGTCAGGTCAGAGACCCAGTACTTC. The chain links TRBV27 to TRBJ2-5; D not resolved. The V gene lost 1 base and the J gene lost 4 bases, with 10 bases spanning the gap. The germline V gene encodes CDR1 MNHEY and CDR2 SMNVEV (reference sequence). The CDR3 covers 14 residues.

V and J are TRBV27 and TRBJ1-1, with 8 bases identical to TRBD1. This CDR3 region has 15 residues. The germline CDR1 and CDR2 sequences are MNHEY and SMNVEV (reference sequence). Germline trimming cut 5 bases from V and 0 bases from J; bases unmatched to any gene: 5. The DNA for the CDR3 is TGTGCCAGCAGTCCGTCGGGACAGGTGAACACTGAAGCTTTCTTT. Its protein product is CASSPSGQVNTEAFF.

This chain joins TRBV6-1 and TRBJ2-7; D is perhaps TRBD1 or TRBD2 (5 bases each). The germline V gene encodes CDR1 MNHNS and CDR2 SASEGT. CDR3 length equals 15 residues. V was cut by 2 bases and J by 2 bases, with 13 bases left in between. The CDR3, as DNA: TGTGCCAGCAGTGAATCCGGGACGGCGACCTACGAGCAGTACTTC. Amino acids: CASSESGTATYEQYF.

The V and J genes are TRBV6-1 and TRBJ1-3, with D hard to call. In germline, CDR1 is MNHNS, CDR2 SASEGT. The V and J ends lost 1 base and 0 bases respectively, with 10 bases between them. This CDR3 comprises 16 residues. The CDR3 region is CASSEVYSSSGNTIYF. The CDR3 DNA is TGTGCCAGCAGTGAAGTTTACAGCAGCTCTGGAAACACCATATATTTT.

CDR3: CASSVSGPPGELFF. The DNA for the CDR3 is TGTGCCAGCAGCGTATCGGGGCCCCCCGGGGAGCTGTTTTTT. This chain connects TRBV9 to TRBJ2-2; TRBD1 or TRBD2 may be the D gene (5 bases each). Trimming took off 1 base at V and 6 bases at J, with 10 bases between the two ends. Per the germline V gene, CDR1 is SGDLS and CDR2 is YYNGEE. The CDR3 is 14 amino acids. Drawing the rest from reference TRBV9 and TRBJ2-2, the complete variable domain is DSGVTQTPKHLITATGQRVTLRCSPRSGDLSVYWYQQSLDQGLQFLIQYYNGEERAKGNILERFSAQQFPDLHSELNLSSLELGDSALYFCASSVSGPPGELFFGEGSRLTVL.

The chain is built from TRBV5-1 and TRBJ2-5; unclear D gene. The CDR3 runs to 15 residues. The V gene lost 0 bases and the J gene lost 4 bases, with 13 bases spanning the gap. Per germline, CDR1 SGHRS and CDR2 YFSETQ. The CDR3, as DNA: TGCGCCAGCAGCTTGGCCCTAGAATTGGGAGAGACCCAGTACTTC. Protein: CASSLALELGETQYF.

This clone occurred a few times. V and J are TRBV5-4 and TRBJ1-2; D gene ambiguous. V lost 3 bases, J lost 0 bases, and 12 bases lay in between. Looked up from germline, CDR1 is SGHNT and CDR2 is YYREEE (reference sequence). This CDR3 spans 15 amino acids. CDR3 loop: CASSSLSGPNYGYTF. Here the CDR3 DNA reads TGTGCCAGCAGCTCCCTTTCCGGGCCTAACTATGGCTACACCTTC.

The chain joins TRBV5-1 to TRBJ1-1, with a weak D call TRBD1 (5 bases). V was cut by 3 bases and J by 5 bases, with 8 bases left in between. CDR1 is SGHRS and CDR2 is YFSETQ in the germline V gene. CDR3 length: 12 amino acids. CDR3 DNA sequence: TGCGCCAGCAGCTCCAGGGAGACTGAAGCTTTCTTT. The encoded protein is CASSSRETEAFF. Looking up the rest from reference TRBV5-1 and TRBJ1-1 gives the full variable domain: KAGVTQTPRYLIKTRGQQVTLSCSPISGHRSVSWYQQTPGQGLQFLFEYFSETQRNKGNFPGRFSGRQFSNSRSEMNVSTLELGDSALYLCASSSRETEAFFGQGTRLTVV.

The V call is TRBV30, the J call TRBJ1-6; tentative D call: TRBD1 (6 bases). The CDR3 consists of 13 residues. Looked up from germline, CDR1 is GTSNPN and CDR2 is SVGIG (reference sequence). Deletions cut 5 bases from V and 7 bases from J, with 12 bases between. The CDR3 region is CAWLGQPNSPLHF. CDR3 in DNA: TGTGCCTGGCTCGGACAGCCAAATTCACCCCTCCACTTT.

The J gene is TRBJ2-3, the V gene TRBV28; D remains unclear. Germline V gives CDR1 MDHEN, CDR2 SYDVKM. Trimming removed 1 base at V and 4 bases at J, with 15 bases between. This CDR3 comprises 16 residues. CDR3 nucleotides: TGTGCCAGCAGTTTATTATTCCCCCCTCCCGCAGATACGCAGTATTTT. Translated: CASSLLFPPPADTQYF.

The V and J genes are TRBV6-4 and TRBJ2-6; D perhaps matches TRBD1 (6 bases). Per the germline V gene, CDR1 is MRHNA and CDR2 is SNTAGT. The CDR3 runs to 15 residues. Trimming cost V 5 bases and J 2 bases, with 10 bases left between them. The CDR3 DNA reads TGTGCCAGCAGTACAGGGTTTGCTGGGGCCAACGTCCTGACTTTC. Translation: CASSTGFAGANVLTF.

This clone was recorded once. The chain uses TRBV29-1 and TRBJ1-4, with D possibly TRBD1 on 6 matching bases. The V and J ends lost 0 bases and 3 bases respectively, with 17 bases between them. Germline CDR1 and CDR2: SQVTM and ANQGSEA. This CDR3 comprises 17 residues. The CDR3 sequence: CSVEDWAGVGPNEKLFF. The CDR3 DNA is TGCAGCGTTGAAGATTGGGCAGGGGTAGGTCCTAATGAAAAACTGTTTTTT.

The CDR3 loop is CAWSVMTGGDQPQHF. The CDR3 DNA reads as TGTGCCTGGAGTGTCATGACAGGGGGCGATCAGCCCCAGCATTTT. The chain links TRBV30 to TRBJ1-5; 10 bases agree with TRBD1. Germline V gene data show CDR1 as GTSNPN and CDR2 as SVGIG (reference sequence). The CDR3 runs 15 residues. V trimming: 0 bases; J trimming: 5 bases; junction bases outside the gene matches: 4.

This chain uses TRBV5-4 with TRBJ1-1; TRBD1 is a possible D gene (5 bases). Germline loops: CDR1 SGHNT, CDR2 YYREEE (reference sequence). V lost 4 bases to trimming and J lost 1 base, with 17 bases between them. The CDR3 loop spans 16 amino acids. CDR3 sequence reads: CASSPLMTVKNTEAFF. For the CDR3, the DNA is TGTGCCAGCAGCCCACTGATGACAGTAAAGAACACTGAAGCTTTCTTT.

The chain links TRBV10-3 to TRBJ1-3; D call uncertain. The V gene's germline CDR1 is ENHRY and CDR2 SYGVKD. Trimming removed 6 bases at V and 4 bases at J, with 10 bases between. The CDR3 contains 13 residues. The CDR3 DNA reads TGTGCCATCAGCCCTACGGCGGGAAACACCATATATTTT. It specifies CAISPTAGNTIYF.

V gene TRBV9 combines with J gene TRBJ1-1; TRBD1 matches 7 bases. After removal of 4 bases from V and 0 bases from J, the junction contained 6 bases not matched to a gene. The CDR3 extends over 15 amino acids. CDR1 and CDR2 (germline): SGDLS, YYNGEE. The CDR3 protein is CASSLTGTVNTEAFF. The CDR3 nucleotides are TGTGCCAGCAGCCTCACCGGGACAGTGAACACTGAAGCTTTCTTT.

Comment on this clone: This sample includes further DNA sequences coding for the same CDR3. V gene TRBV28 combines with J gene TRBJ2-6; D unresolved. The CDR3 sequence is 15 residues long. The V and J ends lost 1 base and 0 bases respectively, with 4 bases between them. Looked up from germline, CDR1 is MDHEN and CDR2 is SYDVKM. The CDR3 here is CASSLLGSGANVLTF. The CDR3 bases are TGTGCCAGCAGTTTATTGGGCTCTGGGGCCAACGTCCTGACTTTC.

A note on this clone: The same CDR3 is also encoded by other DNA sequences in this sample. The V gene is TRBV4-3, the J gene TRBJ1-5; D remains ambiguous. CDR3 length: 14 amino acids. The V gene lost 0 bases and the J gene lost 5 bases, with 8 bases spanning the gap. Germline V gives CDR1 LGHNA, CDR2 YSLEER. In nucleotides, the CDR3 is TGCGCCAGCAGCCAAGATTTAGGGTATCAGCCCCAGCATTTT. Residues: CASSQDLGYQPQHF.